The clone carrying this TCR beta chain came up once. Its antigen remains unidentified. The length of the CDR3 is 14 residues. The germline gives CDR1 MNHNY, CDR2 SVGAGI (reference sequence). The ends lost 7 bases at V and 3 bases at J; junction bases unmatched: 2. The data are from a study of T-cell memory formation after mild COVID-19. Study summary: Across donors, TCR clusters were largely donor specific. Study-wide points: Cross-reactive memory seemingly joined, as some responding clones were found in pre-infection memory. Balance between CD4 and CD8 was seen in clones contracting day 15 to 85, and a CD4+ lean was seen in later expanders.

5'RACE with constant-segment primers built TCRalpha and TCRbeta cDNA libraries with UMIs. TCRdb called the 5' RACE reads again in MiXCR, with one record for every CDR3 protein. The sample carries more than 120,000 distinct CDR3 sequences, approximately 21% recorded once. The clonotype was recovered from an adult woman who had mild COVID-19 (a few samples of this study predate the infection). Cell type and time point are not known. Sequencing was performed on PBMCs or a T cell subset sorted from them (not recorded which). The chain carries TRBV6-6 and TRBJ2-1, with 11 bases that match TRBD2. CDR3 residues: CASTSGGNYNEQFF. The CDR3 DNA follows: TGTGCCAGCACTAGCGGGGGGAACTACAATGAGCAGTTCTTC.